Following are 17 T cell receptor beta chains from one sample sequenced in a study of blood T cell repertoires in COVID-19. Here immunoSEQ multiplex PCR was the method, and the copy in TCRdb shows in-frame clones only, minus some. The repertoire holds about 190,000 clones, with around 89% as singletons. The sequenced material came from peripheral blood. The receptor set was obtained from a man aged 40-49 years with active or convalescent COVID-19.

The chain has TRBV5-1 and TRBJ1-4; D perhaps matches TRBD1 (6 bases). V was shortened by 0 bases and J by 7 bases, with 13 bases between the two germline ends. The CDR3 totals 15 residues. The V gene's germline CDR1 is SGHRS and CDR2 YFSETQ. The CDR3 bases are TGCGCCAGCAGCTTGGAAGGGGGAGTTGTTGAAAAACTGTTTTTT. As protein: CASSLEGGVVEKLFF.

With regard to this clone: Other DNA sequences in this specimen translate into the identical CDR3. The chain carries TRBV6-5 and TRBJ1-1, with D perhaps TRBD1 (5 bases). The CDR3 consists of 14 residues. Trimming removed 0 bases from V and 5 bases from J, with 10 bases in between. Germline loops: CDR1 MNHEY, CDR2 SVGAGI. The chain's CDR3 is CASSYSTGGTEAFF. The CDR3 DNA sequence: TGTGCCAGCAGTTACTCAACAGGAGGGACTGAAGCTTTCTTT.

The chain joins TRBV19 to TRBJ2-5, with D tentatively TRBD2 (6 bases). CDR1 is LNHDA, CDR2 SQIVND, per germline (reference sequence). The CDR3 runs to 13 residues. V was pared by 3 bases and J by 2 bases, with 7 bases between. Written as DNA, the CDR3 is TGTGCCAGTAGTATGGGGGGACAAGAGACCCAGTACTTC. It translates to CASSMGGQETQYF.

The J gene is TRBJ1-4, the V gene TRBV5-1; 8 nucleotides line up with TRBD1. The CDR3 spans 15 residues. J gave up 8 bases and V 0 bases, and 6 bases lay outside the gene matches. The germline V gene has CDR1 SGHRS and CDR2 YFSETQ. The CDR3 loop is CASSLAGGDGEKLFF. The CDR3 nucleotides are TGCGCCAGCAGCTTGGCAGGGGGCGATGGCGAAAAACTGTTTTTT. Combining the CDR3 with reference TRBV5-1 and TRBJ1-4 gives the whole variable domain KAGVTQTPRYLIKTRGQQVTLSCSPISGHRSVSWYQQTPGQGLQFLFEYFSETQRNKGNFPGRFSGRQFSNSRSEMNVSTLELGDSALYLCASSLAGGDGEKLFFGSGTQLSVL.

The rearrangement links TRBV9 to TRBJ2-2, with D tentatively TRBD1 (5 bases). Germline V gene sequence: CDR1 SGDLS, CDR2 YYNGEE. The CDR3 runs 18 residues. Between the trimmed V and J ends, which lost 4 bases and 4 bases, there was a span of 23 bases. DNA of the CDR3: TGTGCCAGCAGCACCCCCCGGTATAGGGGCTCGGGCACCGGGGAGCTGTTTTTT. Its protein product is CASSTPRYRGSGTGELFF.

Of note for this clone: An end of the junction does not agree with germline; a read error may underlie this. The V call is TRBV6-5, the J call TRBJ2-7; TRBD2 might be the D (5 bases). CDR3 length: 13 residues. The germline V gene encodes CDR1 MNHEY and CDR2 SVGAGI. CDR3 residues: CTSGRTARYEQYF. CDR3 coding DNA: TGCACAAGCGGCAGGACGGCCCGCTACGAGCAGTACTTC.

This chain links TRBV29-1 with TRBJ1-1, with a possible D match to TRBD1 (6 bases). Germline values: CDR1 SQVTM, CDR2 ANQGSEA. The CDR3 runs to 15 residues. Trimming removed 6 bases from V and 4 bases from J, with 21 bases in between. Here the CDR3 DNA reads TGCAGCGTATCGCCAATGATGCAACAGGGCACTGAAGCTTTCTTT. Translating it yields CSVSPMMQQGTEAFF.

This clone has a handful of counts. The chain couples TRBV5-1 to TRBJ2-3; D might be TRBD2 (6 bases). Between the trimmed V and J ends, which lost 0 bases and 0 bases, there was a span of 11 bases. Germline assignment: CDR1 SGHRS and CDR2 YFSETQ. The CDR3 has 16 amino acids. CDR3 sequence (DNA): TGCGCCAGCAGCTTGGTTCTCGGGGGTAGCACAGATACGCAGTATTTT. It translates to CASSLVLGGSTDTQYF. Filled out from reference TRBV5-1 and TRBJ2-3, the complete variable domain reads KAGVTQTPRYLIKTRGQQVTLSCSPISGHRSVSWYQQTPGQGLQFLFEYFSETQRNKGNFPGRFSGRQFSNSRSEMNVSTLELGDSALYLCASSLVLGGSTDTQYFGPGTRLTVL.

The rearrangement joins TRBV6-1 to TRBJ1-1; maybe TRBD1 (5 bases). The V and J ends lost 1 base and 3 bases respectively, with 9 bases between them. In germline, CDR1 is MNHNS, CDR2 SASEGT. The CDR3 consists of 14 residues. In DNA form, the CDR3 reads TGTGCCAGCAGTGAAGATGGGGCACACACTGAAGCTTTCTTT. It yields the protein CASSEDGAHTEAFF.

The rearrangement joins TRBV11-2 to TRBJ1-1; D not certain. V shed 5 bases and J shed 4 bases, with 14 bases lying between them. Per germline, CDR1 SGHAT and CDR2 FQNNGV. The CDR3 loop spans 14 amino acids. The CDR3 region has the DNA TGTGCCAGCAGCCAACTACTGGAAACCACTGAAGCTTTCTTT. It translates to CASSQLLETTEAFF.

The chain recombines TRBV29-1 with TRBJ1-2; D not certain. The V end lost 2 bases, the J end lost 2 bases, and 9 bases lay between the germline ends. Looked up from germline, CDR1 is SQVTM and CDR2 is ANQGSEA. The CDR3 runs to 13 residues. CDR3 in DNA: TGCAGCGTTGAAACTGCACCCAACTATGGCTACACCTTC. Amino acids: CSVETAPNYGYTF.

The V gene is TRBV29-1, the J gene TRBJ2-1, with D perhaps TRBD2 (5 bases). Trimming removed 3 bases from V and 9 bases from J, with 9 bases in between. Germline CDR1 and CDR2: SQVTM and ANQGSEA. CDR3 length equals 11 residues. CDR3 sequence: CSVDLEVEQFF. The CDR3 nucleotides read TGCAGCGTTGATCTGGAGGTTGAGCAGTTCTTC.

V usage is TRBV19 and J usage is TRBJ2-4, with D possibly being TRBD2 (5 bases). Germline V gene lookup returns CDR1 LNHDA and CDR2 SQIVND (reference sequence). This CDR3 region has 17 residues. V was pared by 3 bases and J by 0 bases, with 15 bases between. The CDR3 sequence: CASSIRAASLAKNIQYF. DNA for the CDR3: TGTGCCAGTAGTATTAGAGCGGCTAGCCTAGCCAAAAACATTCAGTACTTC.

The chain has TRBV10-3 and TRBJ1-1; D ambiguous. The CDR3 sequence is 14 residues long. V lost 4 bases to trimming and J lost 1 base, with 10 bases between them. Germline V gene data show CDR1 as ENHRY and CDR2 as SYGVKD. The CDR3 DNA follows: TGTGCCATCAGTGCTCGGGATACGAACACTGAAGCTTTCTTT. Protein sequence: CAISARDTNTEAFF.

The chain has TRBV6-5 and TRBJ1-5, with 9 bases that match TRBD1. Looked up from germline, CDR1 is MNHEY and CDR2 is SVGAGI. V was clipped by 5 bases and J by 4 bases; unmatched bases: 3. The CDR3 runs to 14 residues. CDR3 nucleotides: TGTGCCAGCAGTATCGGGACAGGGAATCAGCCCCAGCATTTT. This gives the protein CASSIGTGNQPQHF.

The chain links TRBV18 to TRBJ1-6, with TRBD1 identical over 7 bases. Germline trimming cut 1 base from V and 8 bases from J; bases unmatched to any gene: 5. CDR1 KGHSH and CDR2 LQKENI come from the germline V gene. This CDR3 region has 15 residues. The CDR3 DNA reads as TGTGCCAGCTCACCACGACAGGGAACAGATTCACCCCTCCACTTT. Its protein product is CASSPRQGTDSPLHF.

CDR3 residues: CASSSTGTGAYGYTF. CDR3 sequence (DNA): TGCGCCAGCAGCTCAACCGGGACAGGGGCCTATGGCTACACCTTC. The V and J genes are TRBV5-1 and TRBJ1-2; 10 positions agree with TRBD1. V gave up 3 bases and J gave up 4 bases; unmatched junction bases: 6. CDR1 is SGHRS, CDR2 YFSETQ, per germline. The CDR3 runs to 15 residues.